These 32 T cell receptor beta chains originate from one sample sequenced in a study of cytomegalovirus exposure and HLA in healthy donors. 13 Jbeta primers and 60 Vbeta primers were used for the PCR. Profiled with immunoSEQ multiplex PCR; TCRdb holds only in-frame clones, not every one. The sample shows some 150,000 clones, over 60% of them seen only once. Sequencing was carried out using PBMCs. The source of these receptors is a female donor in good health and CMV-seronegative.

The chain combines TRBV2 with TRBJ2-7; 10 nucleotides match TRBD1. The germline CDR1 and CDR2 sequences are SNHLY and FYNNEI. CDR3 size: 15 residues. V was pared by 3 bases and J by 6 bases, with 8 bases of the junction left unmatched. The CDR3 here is CASSELGQGRGEQYF. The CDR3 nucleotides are TGTGCCAGCAGTGAGTTGGGACAGGGGAGAGGCGAGCAGTACTTC.

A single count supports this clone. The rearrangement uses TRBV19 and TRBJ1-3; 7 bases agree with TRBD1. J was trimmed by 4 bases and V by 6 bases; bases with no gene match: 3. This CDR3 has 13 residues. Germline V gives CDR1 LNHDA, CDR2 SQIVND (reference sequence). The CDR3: CASRAGGGNTIYF. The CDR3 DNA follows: TGTGCCAGTAGAGCAGGGGGGGGAAACACCATATATTTT.

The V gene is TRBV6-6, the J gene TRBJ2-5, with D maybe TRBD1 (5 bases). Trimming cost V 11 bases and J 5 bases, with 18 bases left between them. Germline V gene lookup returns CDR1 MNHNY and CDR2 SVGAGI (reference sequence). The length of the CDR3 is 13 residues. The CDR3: CAGQGEVFETQYF. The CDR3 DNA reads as TGTGCCGGCCAGGGTGAGGTTTTCGAGACCCAGTACTTC.

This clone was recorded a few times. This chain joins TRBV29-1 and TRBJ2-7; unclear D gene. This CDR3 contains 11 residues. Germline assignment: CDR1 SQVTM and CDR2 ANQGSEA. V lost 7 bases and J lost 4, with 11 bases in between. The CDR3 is CSGDWPYEQYF. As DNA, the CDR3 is TGCAGCGGTGACTGGCCATACGAGCAGTACTTC.

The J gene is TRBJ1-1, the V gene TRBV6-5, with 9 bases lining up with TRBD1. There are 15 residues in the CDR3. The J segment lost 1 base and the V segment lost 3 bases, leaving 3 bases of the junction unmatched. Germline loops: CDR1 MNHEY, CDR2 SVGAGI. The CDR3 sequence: CASSYLGQGNTEAFF. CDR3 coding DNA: TGTGCCAGCAGTTATTTGGGACAGGGGAACACTGAAGCTTTCTTT.

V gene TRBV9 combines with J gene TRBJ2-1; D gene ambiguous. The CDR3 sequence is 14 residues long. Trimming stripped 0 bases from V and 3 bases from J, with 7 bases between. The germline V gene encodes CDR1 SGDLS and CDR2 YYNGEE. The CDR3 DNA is TGTGCCAGCAGCGTAGAAAACGGCTACAATGAGCAGTTCTTC. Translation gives CASSVENGYNEQFF.

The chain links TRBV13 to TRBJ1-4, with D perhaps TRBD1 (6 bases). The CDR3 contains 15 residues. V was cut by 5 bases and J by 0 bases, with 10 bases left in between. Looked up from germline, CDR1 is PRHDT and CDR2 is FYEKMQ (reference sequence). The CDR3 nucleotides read TGTGCCAGCAGCACAGGGCCAACAACTAATGAAAAACTGTTTTTT. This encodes CASSTGPTTNEKLFF. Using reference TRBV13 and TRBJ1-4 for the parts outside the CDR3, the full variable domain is AAGVIQSPRHLIKEKRETATLKCYPIPRHDTVYWYQQGPGQDPQFLISFYEKMQSDKGSIPDRFSAQQFSDYHSELNMSSLELGDSALYFCASSTGPTTNEKLFFGSGTQLSVL.

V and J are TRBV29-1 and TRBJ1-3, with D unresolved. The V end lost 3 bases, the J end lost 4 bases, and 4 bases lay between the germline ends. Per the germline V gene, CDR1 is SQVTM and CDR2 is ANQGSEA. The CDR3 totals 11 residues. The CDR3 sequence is CSVERGNTIYF. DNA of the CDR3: TGCAGCGTTGAGAGGGGAAACACCATATATTTT.

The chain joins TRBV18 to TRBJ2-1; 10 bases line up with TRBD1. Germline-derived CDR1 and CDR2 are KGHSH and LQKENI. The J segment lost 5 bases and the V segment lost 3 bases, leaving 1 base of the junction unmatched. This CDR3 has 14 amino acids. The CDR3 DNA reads TGTGCCAGCTCACCGGGACAGGGGAACAATGAGCAGTTCTTC. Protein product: CASSPGQGNNEQFF.

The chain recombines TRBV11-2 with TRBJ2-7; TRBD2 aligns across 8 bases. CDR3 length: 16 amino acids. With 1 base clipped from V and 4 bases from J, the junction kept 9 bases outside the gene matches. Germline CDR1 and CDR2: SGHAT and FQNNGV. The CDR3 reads CASSLVVAGRTYEQYF. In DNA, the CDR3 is TGTGCCAGCAGCTTAGTCGTAGCGGGAAGAACGTACGAGCAGTACTTC.

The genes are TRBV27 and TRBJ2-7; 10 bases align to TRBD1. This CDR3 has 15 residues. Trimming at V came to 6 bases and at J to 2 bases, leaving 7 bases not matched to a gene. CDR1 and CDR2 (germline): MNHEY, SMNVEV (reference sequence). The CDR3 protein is CASSPGTGVAYEQYF. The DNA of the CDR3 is TGTGCCAGCAGCCCTGGGACAGGGGTCGCCTACGAGCAGTACTTC.

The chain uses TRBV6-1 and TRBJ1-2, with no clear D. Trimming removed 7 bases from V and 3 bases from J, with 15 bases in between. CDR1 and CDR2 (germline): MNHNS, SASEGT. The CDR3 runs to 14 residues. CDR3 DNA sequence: TGTGCCAGCACTTCACTTCAAGCCTACTATGGCTACACCTTC. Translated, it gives CASTSLQAYYGYTF.

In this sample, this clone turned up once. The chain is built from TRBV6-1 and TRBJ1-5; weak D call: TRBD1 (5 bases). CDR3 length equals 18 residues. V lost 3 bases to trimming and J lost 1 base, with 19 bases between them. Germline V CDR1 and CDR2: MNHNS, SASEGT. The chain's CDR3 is CASSDFRPGEVSNQPQHF. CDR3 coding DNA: TGTGCCAGCAGTGATTTTCGACCGGGGGAAGTCAGCAATCAGCCCCAGCATTTT.

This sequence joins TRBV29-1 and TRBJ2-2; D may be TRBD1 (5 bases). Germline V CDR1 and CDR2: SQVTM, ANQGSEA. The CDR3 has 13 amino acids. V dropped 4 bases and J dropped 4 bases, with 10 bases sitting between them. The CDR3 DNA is TGCAGCGTTGGACAGACCGGCACCGGGGAGCTGTTTTTT. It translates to CSVGQTGTGELFF.

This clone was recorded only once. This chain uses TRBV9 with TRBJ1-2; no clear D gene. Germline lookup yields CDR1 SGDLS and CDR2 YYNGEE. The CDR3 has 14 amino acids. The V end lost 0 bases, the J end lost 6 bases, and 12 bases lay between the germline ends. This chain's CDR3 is CASSVAPTADGYTF. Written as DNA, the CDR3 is TGTGCCAGCAGCGTAGCTCCCACCGCAGATGGCTACACCTTC.

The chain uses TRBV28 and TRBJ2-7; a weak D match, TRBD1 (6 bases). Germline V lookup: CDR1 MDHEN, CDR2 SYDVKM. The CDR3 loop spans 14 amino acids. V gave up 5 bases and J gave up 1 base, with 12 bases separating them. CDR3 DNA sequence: TGTGCCAGCAGTCAGAACAGGGATTCCTACGAGCAGTACTTC. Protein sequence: CASSQNRDSYEQYF.

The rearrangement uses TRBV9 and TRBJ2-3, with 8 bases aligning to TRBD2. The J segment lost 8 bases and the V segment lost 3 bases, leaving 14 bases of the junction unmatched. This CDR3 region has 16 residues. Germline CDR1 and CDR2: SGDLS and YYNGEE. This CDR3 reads CASSAPGSGNPVTQYF. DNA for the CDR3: TGTGCCAGCAGCGCCCCGGGTAGCGGGAACCCAGTTACGCAGTATTTT.

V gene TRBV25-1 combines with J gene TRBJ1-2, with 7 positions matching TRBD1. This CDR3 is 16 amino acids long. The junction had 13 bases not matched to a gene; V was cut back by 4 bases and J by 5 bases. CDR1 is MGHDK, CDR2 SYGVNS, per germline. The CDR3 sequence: CASSGLRQGAKYGYTF. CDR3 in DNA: TGTGCCAGCAGTGGACTCCGACAGGGAGCCAAATATGGCTACACCTTC.

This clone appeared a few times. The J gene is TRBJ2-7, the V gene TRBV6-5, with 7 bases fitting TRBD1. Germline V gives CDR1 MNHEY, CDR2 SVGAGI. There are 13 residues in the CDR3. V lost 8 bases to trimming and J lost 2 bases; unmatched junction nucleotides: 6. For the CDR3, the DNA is TGTGCCAGCCGGGACAGCCTCGCCTACGAGCAGTACTTC. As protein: CASRDSLAYEQYF.

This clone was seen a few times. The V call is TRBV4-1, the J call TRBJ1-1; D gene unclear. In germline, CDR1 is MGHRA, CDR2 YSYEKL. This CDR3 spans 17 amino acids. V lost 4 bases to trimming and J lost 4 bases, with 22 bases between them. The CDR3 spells CASSLIQGGDVGTEAFF. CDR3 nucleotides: TGCGCCAGCAGCCTGATTCAAGGCGGGGATGTGGGCACTGAAGCTTTCTTT.

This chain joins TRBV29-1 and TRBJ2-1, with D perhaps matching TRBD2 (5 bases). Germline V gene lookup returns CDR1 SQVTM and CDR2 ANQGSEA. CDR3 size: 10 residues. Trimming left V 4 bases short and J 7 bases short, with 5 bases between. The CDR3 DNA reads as TGCAGCGTTGGGGAGAATGAGCAGTTCTTC. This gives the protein CSVGENEQFF.

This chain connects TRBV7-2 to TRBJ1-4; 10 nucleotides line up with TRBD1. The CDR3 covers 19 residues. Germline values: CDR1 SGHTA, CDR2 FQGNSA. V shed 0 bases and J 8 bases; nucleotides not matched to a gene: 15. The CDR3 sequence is CASSLAPGQGFILGEKLFF. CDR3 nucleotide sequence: TGTGCCAGCAGCTTAGCCCCGGGACAGGGGTTTATATTAGGCGAAAAACTGTTTTTT.

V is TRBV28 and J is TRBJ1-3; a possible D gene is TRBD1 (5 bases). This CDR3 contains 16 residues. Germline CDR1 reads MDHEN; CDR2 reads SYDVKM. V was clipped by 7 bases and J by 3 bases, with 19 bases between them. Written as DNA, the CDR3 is TGTGCCAGCACCGACAGTTACAAATCATATGGAAACACCATATATTTT. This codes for CASTDSYKSYGNTIYF.

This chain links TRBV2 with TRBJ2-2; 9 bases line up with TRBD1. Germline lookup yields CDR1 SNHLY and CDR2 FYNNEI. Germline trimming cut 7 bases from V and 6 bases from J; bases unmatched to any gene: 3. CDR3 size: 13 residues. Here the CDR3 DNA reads TGTGCCAGCACCCGGACAGGGGCCGGGGAGCTGTTTTTT. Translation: CASTRTGAGELFF. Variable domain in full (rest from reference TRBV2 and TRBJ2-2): EPEVTQTPSHQVTQMGQEVILRCVPISNHLYFYWYRQILGQKVEFLVSFYNNEISEKSEIFDDQFSVERPDGSNFTLKIRSTKLEDSAMYFCASTRTGAGELFFGEGSRLTVL.

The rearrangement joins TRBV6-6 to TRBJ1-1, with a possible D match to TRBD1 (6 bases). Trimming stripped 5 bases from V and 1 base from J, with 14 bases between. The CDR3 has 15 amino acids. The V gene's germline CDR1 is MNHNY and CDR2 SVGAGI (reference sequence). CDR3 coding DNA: TGTGCCAGCAGTCCCGCGGGGGGCCCGAACACTGAAGCTTTCTTT. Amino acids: CASSPAGGPNTEAFF.

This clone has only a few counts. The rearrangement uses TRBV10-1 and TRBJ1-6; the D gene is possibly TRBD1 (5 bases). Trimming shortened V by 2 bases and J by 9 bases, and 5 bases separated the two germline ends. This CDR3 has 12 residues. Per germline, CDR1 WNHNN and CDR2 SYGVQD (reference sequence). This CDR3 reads CASSEDSSPLHF. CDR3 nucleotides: TGCGCCAGCAGTGAGGACAGTTCACCCCTCCACTTT.

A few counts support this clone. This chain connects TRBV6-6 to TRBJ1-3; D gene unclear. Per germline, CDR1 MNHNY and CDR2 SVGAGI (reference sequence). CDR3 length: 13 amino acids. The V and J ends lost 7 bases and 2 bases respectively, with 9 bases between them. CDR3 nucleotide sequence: TGTGCCAGCACCCCGGGAACTGGAAACACCATATATTTT. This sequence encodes CASTPGTGNTIYF.

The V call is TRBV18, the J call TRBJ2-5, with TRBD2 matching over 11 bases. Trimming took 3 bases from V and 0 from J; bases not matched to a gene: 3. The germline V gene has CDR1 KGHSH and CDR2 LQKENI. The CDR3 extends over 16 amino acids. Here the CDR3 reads CASSPPSGGYQETQYF. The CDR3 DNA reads TGTGCCAGCTCACCCCCTAGCGGGGGGTACCAAGAGACCCAGTACTTC.

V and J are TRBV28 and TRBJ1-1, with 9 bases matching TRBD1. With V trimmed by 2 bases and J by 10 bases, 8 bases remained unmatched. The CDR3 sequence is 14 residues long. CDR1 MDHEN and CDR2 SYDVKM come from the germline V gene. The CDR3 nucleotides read TGTGCCAGCAGTTTAACAGGGGGCGATTTGGCAGCTTTCTTT. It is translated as CASSLTGGDLAAFF.

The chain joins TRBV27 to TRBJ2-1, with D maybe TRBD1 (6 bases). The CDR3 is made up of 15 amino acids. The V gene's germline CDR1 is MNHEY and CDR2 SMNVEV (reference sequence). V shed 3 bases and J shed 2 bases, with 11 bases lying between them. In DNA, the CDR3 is TGTGCCAGCAGTTTTGGGCAGGGGACCTACAATGAGCAGTTCTTC. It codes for CASSFGQGTYNEQFF.

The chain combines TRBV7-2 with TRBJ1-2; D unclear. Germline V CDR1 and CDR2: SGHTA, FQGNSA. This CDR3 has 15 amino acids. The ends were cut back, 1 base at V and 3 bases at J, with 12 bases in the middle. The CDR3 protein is CASSLVRKADYGYTF. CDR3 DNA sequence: TGTGCCAGCAGCTTAGTACGGAAGGCGGACTATGGCTACACCTTC.

CDR3 sequence: CAWSIQGLSGYTF. The CDR3 nucleotides read TGTGCCTGGAGTATTCAGGGACTAAGCGGCTACACCTTC. This chain links TRBV30 with TRBJ1-2; a possible D gene is TRBD1 (5 bases). The germline CDR1 and CDR2 sequences are GTSNPN and SVGIG (reference sequence). The CDR3 spans 13 residues. Trimming took 2 bases from V and 8 from J, leaving 15 bases between them.